This T cell receptor beta chain was obtained from a study of somatic mutations in cytotoxic T cells in rheumatoid arthritis. The repertoire was sequenced with immunoSEQ multiplex PCR; TCRdb's copy has only in-frame clones and lacks some. The sample yields 20,000 to 25,000 clones, just over 85% seen once. Germline assignment: CDR1 SGHNT and CDR2 YYREEE (reference sequence). The CDR3 is 13 amino acids. Trimming cost V 0 bases and J 3 bases, with 4 bases left between them. The TCR comes from a woman between 50 and 59 years old in good health. The sample was CD8+ T cells sorted from blood. This chain uses TRBV5-4 with TRBJ1-3; D is undetermined. In DNA, the CDR3 is TGTGCCAGCAGCTTGGATGTTGGAAACACCATATATTTT. It encodes CASSLDVGNTIYF.